The 16 T cell receptor beta chains presented below share a single source sample, sequenced in a study of cytomegalovirus exposure and HLA in healthy donors. Primers: 60 Vbeta forward and 13 Jbeta reverse. Using immunoSEQ multiplex PCR, the repertoire was profiled, and TCRdb retains in-frame clones only, with some absent. The sample includes approximately 160,000 clones, 84% seen only once; the top ten take about 0.4%. Sequencing was done on a sample of PBMCs. Receptor source: a boy aged 2 to 9 in good health and CMV-seronegative.

In regard to this clone: This specimen includes other DNA sequences encoding the same CDR3. The chain uses TRBV5-1 and TRBJ2-3; TRBD1 matches at 8 bases. The ends lost 0 bases at V and 2 bases at J; junction bases unmatched: 2. The CDR3 totals 15 residues. Per germline, CDR1 SGHRS and CDR2 YFSETQ. The CDR3 DNA is TGCGCCAGCAGCTTGGGACAGGGGAACACAGATACGCAGTATTTT. Protein sequence: CASSLGQGNTDTQYF.

The rearrangement joins TRBV5-1 to TRBJ2-5, with TRBD2 identical over 7 bases. The CDR3 loop spans 16 amino acids. Trimming cost V 0 bases and J 11 bases; bases outside gene matches: 16. Per germline, CDR1 SGHRS and CDR2 YFSETQ. The CDR3 DNA reads TGCGCCAGCAGCTTGGTGGGCGGGAGAGTTTCAAGGTGGCAGTACTTC. It translates to CASSLVGGRVSRWQYF.

The rearrangement uses TRBV7-3 and TRBJ2-3, with TRBD1 identical over 11 bases. From germline, CDR1 is SGHTA and CDR2 FQGTGA. The CDR3 is 19 amino acids. V trimming: 1 base; J trimming: 8 bases; junction bases outside the gene matches: 17. This chain's CDR3 is CASSLSLRRGQGGGSTQYF. The DNA of the CDR3 is TGTGCCAGCAGCTTAAGTCTACGGCGGGGACAGGGGGGGGGATCTACGCAGTATTTT.

This chain connects TRBV29-1 to TRBJ2-2; D is ambiguous. From germline, CDR1 is SQVTM and CDR2 ANQGSEA. V was clipped by 5 bases and J by 0 bases, with 10 bases between them. The CDR3 is made up of 14 amino acids. The CDR3 DNA reads TGCAGCGTTTATGGAGCGCCGAACACCGGGGAGCTGTTTTTT. It codes for CSVYGAPNTGELFF.

The gene calls are TRBV6-5 and TRBJ2-1; D unresolved. Germline loops: CDR1 MNHEY, CDR2 SVGAGI. The CDR3 length is 13 residues. The V gene lost 2 bases and the J gene lost 8 bases, with 10 bases spanning the gap. The CDR3 protein is CASSYVREDEQFF. CDR3 bases: TGTGCCAGCAGTTACGTGAGAGAGGATGAGCAGTTCTTC.

This clone was recorded once. The V call is TRBV27, the J call TRBJ2-1; a weak D match, TRBD1 (6 bases). V shed 6 bases and J shed 7 bases, with 22 bases lying between them. The CDR3 runs to 16 residues. The germline CDR1 and CDR2 sequences are MNHEY and SMNVEV (reference sequence). The CDR3 DNA reads as TGTGCCAGCAGCCCTTCCGCAGGGGTGTCTTGGAATGAGCAGTTCTTC. Protein: CASSPSAGVSWNEQFF.

A few counts support this clone. J is TRBJ1-2 and V is TRBV4-2; TRBD1 matches 11 bases. The CDR3 contains 17 residues. Per germline, CDR1 LGHNA and CDR2 YNFKEQ. Losses at the gene ends were 0 bases for V and 5 bases for J; bases not matched to a gene: 8. The CDR3 is CASSQEGQGAVQYGYTF. CDR3 nucleotides: TGTGCCAGCAGCCAAGAAGGACAGGGGGCGGTCCAATATGGCTACACCTTC.

The gene calls are TRBV29-1 and TRBJ2-3; tentatively, D is TRBD2 (5 bases). V was pared by 8 bases and J by 4 bases, with 10 bases between. Germline V gene data show CDR1 as SQVTM and CDR2 as ANQGSEA. The CDR3 is made up of 11 amino acids. CDR3 DNA sequence: TGCAGCTTTGGGAGTGCAGATACGCAGTATTTT. This codes for CSFGSADTQYF.

This clone is a singleton in its sample. J is TRBJ2-2 and V is TRBV5-1; 7 positions match TRBD1. Germline loops: CDR1 SGHRS, CDR2 YFSETQ. V was pared by 2 bases and J by 1 base, with 14 bases of the junction left unmatched. There are 19 residues in the CDR3. The CDR3 reads CASSFKPYRGMRNTGELFF. The CDR3 nucleotides are TGCGCCAGCAGCTTTAAGCCCTACAGGGGAATGAGGAACACCGGGGAGCTGTTTTTT. The full variable domain, in which reference TRBV5-1 and TRBJ2-2 provide the parts outside the CDR3, is KAGVTQTPRYLIKTRGQQVTLSCSPISGHRSVSWYQQTPGQGLQFLFEYFSETQRNKGNFPGRFSGRQFSNSRSEMNVSTLELGDSALYLCASSFKPYRGMRNTGELFFGEGSRLTVL.

This chain joins TRBV28 and TRBJ1-5; weak D call: TRBD1 (6 bases). Germline V gives CDR1 MDHEN, CDR2 SYDVKM. The V gene lost 11 bases and the J gene lost 0 bases, with 17 bases spanning the gap. The CDR3 is 15 residues long. The CDR3: CAATGREYSNQPQHF. In DNA, the CDR3 is TGTGCCGCTACAGGGAGGGAGTATAGCAATCAGCCCCAGCATTTT.

This rearrangement joins TRBV27 to TRBJ2-7, with D maybe TRBD1 (5 bases). This CDR3 region has 12 residues. Germline V lookup: CDR1 MNHEY, CDR2 SMNVEV (reference sequence). The ends were cut back, 3 bases at V and 4 bases at J, with 7 bases in the middle. The CDR3 is CASSFTGYEQYF. The CDR3 DNA reads TGTGCCAGCAGTTTTACAGGATACGAGCAGTACTTC.

This sequence joins TRBV2 and TRBJ1-1; 9 bases are a match to TRBD1. Germline CDR1 SNHLY, CDR2 FYNNEI. With 6 bases clipped from V and 7 bases from J, the junction kept 6 bases outside the gene matches. The CDR3 extends over 13 amino acids. CDR3 region: CASRRDRASEAFF. CDR3 DNA: TGTGCCAGCAGGAGGGACAGGGCTAGTGAAGCTTTCTTT.

The chain joins TRBV11-2 to TRBJ2-7, with D unclear. In germline, CDR1 is SGHAT, CDR2 FQNNGV. Trimming took off 2 bases at V and 0 bases at J, with 14 bases between the two ends. The CDR3 sequence is 16 residues long. CDR3 DNA sequence: TGTGCCAGCAGCTTATCCAAGGCGCCGGGCTCCTACGAGCAGTACTTC. It encodes CASSLSKAPGSYEQYF.

CDR3 nucleotides: TGTGCCAGCAGTTTAAACAAGTTTTTGGAGTACGAGCAGTACTTC. It encodes CASSLNKFLEYEQYF. The chain joins TRBV28 to TRBJ2-7; D not resolved. From germline, CDR1 is MDHEN and CDR2 SYDVKM. Trimming removed 2 bases at V and 4 bases at J, with 15 bases between. The length of the CDR3 is 15 residues.

The chain recombines TRBV11-3 with TRBJ2-3, with a possible D match to TRBD2 (5 bases). Trimming took off 5 bases at V and 5 bases at J, with 17 bases between the two ends. CDR3 length: 15 amino acids. Germline V gives CDR1 SGHNT, CDR2 YENEEA. The CDR3 bases are TGTGCCAGCAGCGACCGGGCCATCGGGAAAGATACGCAGTATTTT. Translated, it gives CASSDRAIGKDTQYF.

The chain couples TRBV7-9 to TRBJ2-7; 7 nucleotides align to TRBD1. The CDR3 runs to 17 residues. V shed 0 bases, J shed 3 bases, and the junction held 11 bases outside the gene matches. Germline CDR1 and CDR2: SEHNR and FQNEAQ (reference sequence). CDR3 coding DNA: TGTGCCAGCAGCTTAGCAACCCATGGGACAGCAGACTACGAGCAGTACTTC. It is translated as CASSLATHGTADYEQYF.